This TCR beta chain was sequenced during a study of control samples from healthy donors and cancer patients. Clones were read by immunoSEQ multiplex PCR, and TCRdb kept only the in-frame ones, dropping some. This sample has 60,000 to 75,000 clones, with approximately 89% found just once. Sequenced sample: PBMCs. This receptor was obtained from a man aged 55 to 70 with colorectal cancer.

The CDR3 nucleotides are TGTGCCAGCAGCTCCGATTTGAACACTGAAGCTTTCTTT. Encoded protein: CASSSDLNTEAFF. The V call is TRBV2, the J call TRBJ1-1; D gene unclear. This CDR3 is 13 amino acids long. CDR1 is SNHLY and CDR2 is FYNNEI in the germline V gene. V gave up 6 bases and J gave up 0 bases, with 8 bases separating them.